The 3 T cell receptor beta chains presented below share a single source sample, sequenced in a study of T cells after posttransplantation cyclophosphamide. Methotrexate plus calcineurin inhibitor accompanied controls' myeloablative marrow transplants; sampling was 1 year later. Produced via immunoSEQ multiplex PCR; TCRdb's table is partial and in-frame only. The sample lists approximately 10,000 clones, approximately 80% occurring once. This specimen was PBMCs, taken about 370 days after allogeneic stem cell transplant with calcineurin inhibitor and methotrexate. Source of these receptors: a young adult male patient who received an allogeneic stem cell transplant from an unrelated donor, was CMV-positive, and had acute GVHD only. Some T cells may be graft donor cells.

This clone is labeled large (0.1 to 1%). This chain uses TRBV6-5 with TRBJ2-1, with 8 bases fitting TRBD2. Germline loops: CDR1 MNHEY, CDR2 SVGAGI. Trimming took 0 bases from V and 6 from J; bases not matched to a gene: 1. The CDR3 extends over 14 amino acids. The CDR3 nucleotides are TGTGCCAGCAGTTACTCGGCGGGAGGCAATGAGCAGTTCTTC. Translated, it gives CASSYSAGGNEQFF.

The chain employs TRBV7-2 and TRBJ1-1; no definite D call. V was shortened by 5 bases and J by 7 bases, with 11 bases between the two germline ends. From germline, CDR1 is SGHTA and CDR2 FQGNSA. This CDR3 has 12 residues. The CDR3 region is CASSRLGREAFF. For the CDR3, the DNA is TGTGCCAGCAGCCGGCTAGGTCGTGAAGCTTTCTTT.

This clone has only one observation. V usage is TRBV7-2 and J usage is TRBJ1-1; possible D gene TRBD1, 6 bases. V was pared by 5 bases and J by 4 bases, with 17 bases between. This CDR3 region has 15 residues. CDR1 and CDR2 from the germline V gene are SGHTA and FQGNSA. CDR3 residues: CASSRTPGQGTEAFF. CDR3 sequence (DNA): TGTGCCAGCAGCCGGACCCCGGGACAAGGCACTGAAGCTTTCTTT. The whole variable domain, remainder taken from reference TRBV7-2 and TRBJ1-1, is GAGVSQSPSNKVTEKGKDVELRCDPISGHTALYWYRQSLGQGLEFLIYFQGNSAPDKSGLPSDRFSAERTGGSVSTLTIQRTQQEDSAVYLCASSRTPGQGTEAFFGQGTRLTVV.